This T cell receptor (beta chain) stems from a study of immune heterogeneity within non-small cell lung tumors. The CDR3 totals 15 residues. V dropped 7 bases and J dropped 5 bases, with 18 bases sitting between them. Amplification of the TCR beta CDR3 was achieved through multiplex PCR with 32 V and 13 J primers. TCRdb ran MiXCR on the multiplex PCR reads and lists one entry per CDR3 protein. The table shows more than 9,500 distinct CDR3 sequences, with less than 25% occurring only once. TCRs were amplified from around 660 ng gDNA of bulk tumor per sample. Widely spaced biopsies, several per primary tumor, were obtained at surgery. Newly diagnosed with untreated non-small cell lung cancer, the patients underwent curative surgery.

The sample taken for sequencing was lung tumor tissue. This chain joins TRBV12-3 or TRBV12-4 and TRBJ2-4, with a possible D match to TRBD1 (6 bases). The sequence was collected from a man aged 60 to 75 with non-small cell lung cancer. DNA of the CDR3: TGTGCCAGCAACCCGCAGGGGCGTCCAGAAAACATTCAGTACTTC. It specifies CASNPQGRPENIQYF.